This T cell receptor beta chain stems from a study of T cell repertoires in cytomegalovirus infection. The CDR3 has 12 residues. V lost 7 bases to trimming and J lost 5 bases, with 9 bases between them. The V gene's germline CDR1 is ENHRY and CDR2 SYGVKD. TCRdb redid the calling of the reads with MiXCR, one entry per CDR3 protein. Of 400,000 to 550,000 distinct CDR3 sequences listed, around 10% are singletons. This clonotype was detected many times. The sequence derives from a human donor in good health (CMV status not recorded). Some clones in this sample may be carry-over from other donors' samples. The J gene is TRBJ1-5, the V gene TRBV10-3; D remains ambiguous. Sequenced: PBMCs. CDR3 bases: TGTGCCATCACCCAAACCTATCAGCCCCAGCATTTT. Residues: CAITQTYQPQHF.